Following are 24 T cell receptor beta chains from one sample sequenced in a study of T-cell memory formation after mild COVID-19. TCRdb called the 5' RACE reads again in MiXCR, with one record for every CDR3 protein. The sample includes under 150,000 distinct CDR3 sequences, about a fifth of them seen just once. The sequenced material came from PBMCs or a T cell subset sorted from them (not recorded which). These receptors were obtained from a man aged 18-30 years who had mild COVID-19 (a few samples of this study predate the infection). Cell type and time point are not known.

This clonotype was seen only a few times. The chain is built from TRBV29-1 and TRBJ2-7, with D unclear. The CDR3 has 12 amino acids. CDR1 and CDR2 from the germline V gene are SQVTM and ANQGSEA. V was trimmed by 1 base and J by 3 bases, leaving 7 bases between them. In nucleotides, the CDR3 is TGCAGCGTTGAAGGGCCAGACTACGAGCAGTACGTC. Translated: CSVEGPDYEQYV.

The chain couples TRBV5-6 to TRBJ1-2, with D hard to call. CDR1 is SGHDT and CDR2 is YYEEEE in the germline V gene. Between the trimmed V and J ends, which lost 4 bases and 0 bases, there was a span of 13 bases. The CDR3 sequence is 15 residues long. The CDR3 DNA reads TGTGCCAGCAGCATCATCCTTGACCCTAACTATGGCTACACCTTC. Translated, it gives CASSIILDPNYGYTF.

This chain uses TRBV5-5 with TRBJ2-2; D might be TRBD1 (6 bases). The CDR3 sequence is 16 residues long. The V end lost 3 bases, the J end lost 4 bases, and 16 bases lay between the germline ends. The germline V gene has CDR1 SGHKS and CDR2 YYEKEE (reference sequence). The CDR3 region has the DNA TGTGCCAGCAGCTACCGCCCAGGGGCTGGCACCGGGGAGCTGTTTTTT. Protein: CASSYRPGAGTGELFF.

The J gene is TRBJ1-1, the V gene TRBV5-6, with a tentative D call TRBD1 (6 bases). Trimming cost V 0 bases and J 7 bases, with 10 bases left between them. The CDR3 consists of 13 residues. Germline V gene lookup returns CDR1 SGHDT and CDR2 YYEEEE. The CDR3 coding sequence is TGTGCCAGCAGCTTGGGGCAGGGGCTTGAAGCTTTCTTT. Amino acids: CASSLGQGLEAFF.

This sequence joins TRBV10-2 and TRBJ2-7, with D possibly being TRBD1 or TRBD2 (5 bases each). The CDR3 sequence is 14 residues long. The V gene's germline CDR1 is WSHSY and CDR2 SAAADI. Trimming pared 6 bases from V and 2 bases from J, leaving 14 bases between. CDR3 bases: TGCGCCAGCAGGGAGGCTTCCAGGGCCTACGAGCAGTACTTC. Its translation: CASREASRAYEQYF.

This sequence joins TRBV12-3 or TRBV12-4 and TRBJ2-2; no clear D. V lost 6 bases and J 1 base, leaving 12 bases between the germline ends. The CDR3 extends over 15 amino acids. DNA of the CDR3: TGTGCCAGCAGATTTGCGGAAAGGAACACCGGGGAGCTGTTTTTT. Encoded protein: CASRFAERNTGELFF.

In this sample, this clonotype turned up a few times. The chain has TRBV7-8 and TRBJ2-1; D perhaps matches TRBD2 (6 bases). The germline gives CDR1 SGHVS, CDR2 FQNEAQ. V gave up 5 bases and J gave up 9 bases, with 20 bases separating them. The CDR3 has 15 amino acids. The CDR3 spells CASSVPGTGGGEQFF. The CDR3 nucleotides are TGTGCCAGCAGCGTTCCGGGGACCGGGGGTGGTGAGCAGTTCTTC.

The CDR3 region has the DNA TGTGCCAGCAGTTTCCCCCCGGGAGAGACCCAGTACTTC. It encodes CASSFPPGETQYF. This sequence joins TRBV12-3 or TRBV12-4 and TRBJ2-5; D ambiguous. V was clipped by 3 bases and J by 4 bases, with 9 bases between them. The CDR3 is 13 amino acids.

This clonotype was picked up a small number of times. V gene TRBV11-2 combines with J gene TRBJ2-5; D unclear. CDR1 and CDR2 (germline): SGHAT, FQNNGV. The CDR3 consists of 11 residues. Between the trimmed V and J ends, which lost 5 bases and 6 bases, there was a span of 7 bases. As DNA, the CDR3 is TGTGCCAGCAGCCAGTCCCAGACCCAGTACTTC. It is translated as CASSQSQTQYF.

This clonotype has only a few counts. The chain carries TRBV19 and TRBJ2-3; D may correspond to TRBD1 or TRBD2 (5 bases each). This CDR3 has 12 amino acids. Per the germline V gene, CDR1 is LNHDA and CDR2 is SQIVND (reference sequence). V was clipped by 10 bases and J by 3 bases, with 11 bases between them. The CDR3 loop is CATGWGTDTQYF. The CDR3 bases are TGTGCCACCGGTTGGGGGACAGATACGCAGTATTTT. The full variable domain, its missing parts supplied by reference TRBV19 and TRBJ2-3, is DGGITQSPKYLFRKEGQNVTLSCEQNLNHDAMYWYRQDPGQGLRLIYYSQIVNDFQKGDIAEGYSVSREKKESFPLTVTSAQKNPTAFYLCATGWGTDTQYFGPGTRLTVL.

The CDR3: CASSLAERTDDGYTF. For the CDR3, the DNA is TGTGCCAGCAGCTTAGCGGAAAGGACAGACGATGGCTACACCTTC. The chain links TRBV11-1 to TRBJ1-2; D possibly corresponds to TRBD1 (6 bases). Trimming removed 0 bases from V and 6 bases from J, with 14 bases in between. From germline, CDR1 is SGHAT and CDR2 FQDESV (reference sequence). The CDR3 consists of 15 residues.

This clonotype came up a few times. CDR3 DNA: TGCGCCAGCAGCTTGGATGGAGGGGGCTACGAGCAGTACTTC. The encoded protein is CASSLDGGGYEQYF. The J gene is TRBJ2-7, the V gene TRBV5-1; either TRBD1 or TRBD2 may supply D (6 bases each). The germline CDR1 and CDR2 sequences are SGHRS and YFSETQ. CDR3 size: 14 residues. V lost 0 bases to trimming and J lost 3 bases, with 10 bases between them. Together with reference TRBV5-1 and TRBJ2-7, the CDR3 gives the full variable domain: KAGVTQTPRYLIKTRGQQVTLSCSPISGHRSVSWYQQTPGQGLQFLFEYFSETQRNKGNFPGRFSGRQFSNSRSEMNVSTLELGDSALYLCASSLDGGGYEQYFGPGTRLTVT.

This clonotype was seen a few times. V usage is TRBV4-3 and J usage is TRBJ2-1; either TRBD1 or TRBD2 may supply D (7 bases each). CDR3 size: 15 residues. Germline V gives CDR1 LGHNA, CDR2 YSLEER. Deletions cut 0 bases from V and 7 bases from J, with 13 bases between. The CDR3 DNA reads TGCGCCAGCAGCCAAGAACGACAGGGAGGGAATGAGCAGTTCTTC. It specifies CASSQERQGGNEQFF.

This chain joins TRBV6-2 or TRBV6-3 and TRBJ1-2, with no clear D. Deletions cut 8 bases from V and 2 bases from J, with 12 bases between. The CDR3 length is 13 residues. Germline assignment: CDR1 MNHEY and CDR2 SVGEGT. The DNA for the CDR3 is TGTGCCAGCTCAACGACCGAGAACTATGGCTACACCTTC. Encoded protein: CASSTTENYGYTF.

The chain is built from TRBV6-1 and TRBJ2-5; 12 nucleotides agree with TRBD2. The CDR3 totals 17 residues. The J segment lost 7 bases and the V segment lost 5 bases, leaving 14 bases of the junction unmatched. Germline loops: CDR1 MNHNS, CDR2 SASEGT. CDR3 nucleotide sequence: TGTGCCAGCAGTCTAAGGGTGACTAGCGGGGGTGCAAGGACCCAGTACTTC. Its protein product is CASSLRVTSGGARTQYF.

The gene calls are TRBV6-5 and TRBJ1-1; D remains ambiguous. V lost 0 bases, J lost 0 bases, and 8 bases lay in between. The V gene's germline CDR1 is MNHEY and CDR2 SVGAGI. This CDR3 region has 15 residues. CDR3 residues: CASSYSSGLNTEAFF. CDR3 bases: TGTGCCAGCAGTTACTCGTCGGGGTTGAACACTGAAGCTTTCTTT.

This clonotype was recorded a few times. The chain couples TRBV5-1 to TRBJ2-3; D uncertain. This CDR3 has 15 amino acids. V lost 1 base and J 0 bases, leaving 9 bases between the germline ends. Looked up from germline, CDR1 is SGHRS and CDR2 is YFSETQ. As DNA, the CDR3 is TGCGCCAGCAGCTTGAGAGCCACTAGCACAGATACGCAGTATTTT. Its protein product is CASSLRATSTDTQYF.

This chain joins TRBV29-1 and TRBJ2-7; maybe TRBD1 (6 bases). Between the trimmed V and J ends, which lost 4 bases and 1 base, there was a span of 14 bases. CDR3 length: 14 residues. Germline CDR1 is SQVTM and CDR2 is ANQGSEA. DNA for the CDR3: TGCAGCGTTGCCCCGGACAGCCCTTCCTACGAGCAGTACTTC. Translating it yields CSVAPDSPSYEQYF.

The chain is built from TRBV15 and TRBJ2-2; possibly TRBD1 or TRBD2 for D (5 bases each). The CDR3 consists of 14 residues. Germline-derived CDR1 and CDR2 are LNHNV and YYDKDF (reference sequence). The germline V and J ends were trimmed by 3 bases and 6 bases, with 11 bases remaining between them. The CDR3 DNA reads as TGTGCCACCAGCAGGGACGGGGCGGCCGGGGAGCTGTTTTTT. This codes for CATSRDGAAGELFF.

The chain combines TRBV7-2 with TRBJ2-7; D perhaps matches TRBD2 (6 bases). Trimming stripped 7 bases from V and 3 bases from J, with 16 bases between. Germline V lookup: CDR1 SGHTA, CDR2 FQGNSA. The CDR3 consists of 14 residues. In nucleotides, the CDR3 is TGTGCCAGCAACCACTCCACCGGGGGCTACGAGCAGTACTTC. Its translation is CASNHSTGGYEQYF.

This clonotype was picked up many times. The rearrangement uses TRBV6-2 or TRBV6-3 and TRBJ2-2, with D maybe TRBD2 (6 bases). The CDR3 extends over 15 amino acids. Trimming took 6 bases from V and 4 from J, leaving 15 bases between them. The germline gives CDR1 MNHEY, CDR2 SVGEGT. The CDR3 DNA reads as TGTGCCAGCAGAGAGGGTAGGGAGGCCACCGGGGAGCTGTTTTTT. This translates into CASREGREATGELFF.

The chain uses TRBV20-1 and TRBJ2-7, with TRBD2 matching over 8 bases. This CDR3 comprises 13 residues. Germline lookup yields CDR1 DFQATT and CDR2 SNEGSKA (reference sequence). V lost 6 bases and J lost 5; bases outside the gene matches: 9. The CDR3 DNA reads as TGCAGTGCCGCCGGGGGGGGCCGGAACGAGCAGTACTTC. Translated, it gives CSAAGGGRNEQYF.

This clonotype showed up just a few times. The CDR3 DNA reads as TGTGCCAGCAGCCCTGATCCGGGACAGGGGGCGTTTATGAGTGGCCAGTACTTC. Translation gives CASSPDPGQGAFMSGQYF. The chain employs TRBV7-3 and TRBJ2-5, with 12 bases that match TRBD1. V trimming: 5 bases; J trimming: 10 bases; junction bases outside the gene matches: 20. The CDR3 totals 18 residues. Looked up from germline, CDR1 is SGHTA and CDR2 is FQGTGA.

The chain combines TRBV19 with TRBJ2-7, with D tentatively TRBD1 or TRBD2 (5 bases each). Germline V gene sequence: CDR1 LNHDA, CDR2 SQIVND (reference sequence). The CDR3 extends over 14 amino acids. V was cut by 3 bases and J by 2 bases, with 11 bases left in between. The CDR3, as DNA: TGTGCCAGTAGTATCCCGGGACGAGCCTACGAGCAGTACTTC. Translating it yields CASSIPGRAYEQYF.